This T cell receptor beta chain was obtained from a study of CD8 T cells in Susac syndrome. TEMRA cells were FACS-enriched, unlike CD8+ and CD4+ T cells, which were negatively isolated. The RNA input was about 0.45 to 1 ug, and it was reverse transcribed with random hexamers. The CDR3 of TCR beta was amplified by immunoSEQ multiplex PCR across 54 Vbeta and 13 Jbeta. TCRdb recomputed calls from the immunoSEQ multiplex PCR reads with MiXCR, one row per CDR3 protein. This table holds 200,000 to 250,000 distinct CDR3 sequences, 95% found once. Trimming left V 8 bases short and J 2 bases short, with 10 bases between. This CDR3 comprises 13 residues. CDR1 is MGHRA, CDR2 YSYEKL, per germline.

Sequencing used CD4+ T cells from PBMCs. The TCR sequence derives from a human donor with multiple sclerosis. The J gene is TRBJ1-5, the V gene TRBV4-1, with D hard to call. CDR3 loop: CASGVSGNQPQHF. The CDR3 DNA reads TGCGCCAGCGGGGTGTCGGGCAATCAGCCCCAGCATTTT.